This T cell receptor beta chain is from a study of T cell responses to AZD1222 COVID-19 vaccine. Notes on the study in general: Seropositive at baseline were only a handful of AZD1222 recipients. Targets within unmutated variant regions were reportedly found for nearly half of spike-specific TCRs.

About this clone: No antigen is known for it.

Produced via immunoSEQ multiplex PCR; TCRdb's table is partial and in-frame only. The sample includes about 140,000 clones, about 82% of them seen just once. The germline V gene encodes CDR1 MGHDK and CDR2 SYGVNS. Germline trimming cut 6 bases from V and 3 bases from J; bases unmatched to any gene: 5. This CDR3 contains 14 residues. The specimen was peripheral blood, collected 28 days after the second AZD1222 dose. The TCR sequence derives from an adult who received the AZD1222 COVID-19 vaccine. J is TRBJ1-2 and V is TRBV25-1; TRBD1 matches at 9 bases. CDR3 in amino acids: CASRGDRAHYGYTF. CDR3 sequence (DNA): TGTGCCAGCAGGGGGGACAGGGCCCACTATGGCTACACCTTC.